This TCR beta chain was recorded in a study of identical twins. Whole-study findings and limits: For out-of-frame beta sequences, excess twin sharing was weaker. Invariant cells of the MAIT and iNKT types might have partly distorted the zero-insertion analyses. For cord blood, abundant beta clonotypes had fewer insertions, unlike memory repertoires, which showed none.

This clonotype was observed at least ten times. The antigen is not known. Compared with germline, one end of the junction differs, possibly owing to a read error. This CDR3 has 13 residues. TCRdb ran MiXCR on the 5' RACE reads and lists one entry per CDR3 protein. The sample includes about 690,000 distinct CDR3 sequences, 6% to 6.5% of them seen just once. Healthy Caucasians were all of the donors. The sequencing input was naive T cells sorted from blood. This chain links TRBV12-3 or TRBV12-4 with TRBJ2-3; no reliable D call. The sequence came from a man between 18 and 35 years old in good health. The CDR3, as DNA: TGTGCCAGCACTTTAGGTCCCACAGATACGCAGTATTTT. This translates into CASTLGPTDTQYF.